The present T cell receptor delta chain was sequenced within a study of gamma-delta chains in newborns, infants, children. Study-level background: Microbial exposure reportedly drives polyclonal innate γδ T cell expansion after birth.

TCRdb re-identified clones in the reads via CATT. Seen here are more than 9,000 delta-chain clones, approximately 3.5% observed once, and the top ten hold 7.5% to 9.5%. CDR1 and CDR2 from the germline V gene are GEAIGNYY and EKD. After removal of 1 base from V and 8 bases from J, the junction contained 19 bases not matched to a gene. The CDR3 contains 18 residues. This clone was seen a few times. The likely explanation is a read error, given a far larger clone one base away. Within the sample, other DNA sequences also encode this same CDR3. Sequencing was carried out using blood. The chain uses TRDV2 and TRDJ1; 9 positions match TRDD3. The receptor was derived from a child who was a newborn, infant or young child, either healthy, febrile or measles-vaccinated (not recorded which). This CDR3 is CACDTIPPHTGGSSKLIF. CDR3 nucleotides: TGTGCCTGTGACACTATTCCACCGCATACTGGGGGAAGTAGCAAACTCATCTTT.